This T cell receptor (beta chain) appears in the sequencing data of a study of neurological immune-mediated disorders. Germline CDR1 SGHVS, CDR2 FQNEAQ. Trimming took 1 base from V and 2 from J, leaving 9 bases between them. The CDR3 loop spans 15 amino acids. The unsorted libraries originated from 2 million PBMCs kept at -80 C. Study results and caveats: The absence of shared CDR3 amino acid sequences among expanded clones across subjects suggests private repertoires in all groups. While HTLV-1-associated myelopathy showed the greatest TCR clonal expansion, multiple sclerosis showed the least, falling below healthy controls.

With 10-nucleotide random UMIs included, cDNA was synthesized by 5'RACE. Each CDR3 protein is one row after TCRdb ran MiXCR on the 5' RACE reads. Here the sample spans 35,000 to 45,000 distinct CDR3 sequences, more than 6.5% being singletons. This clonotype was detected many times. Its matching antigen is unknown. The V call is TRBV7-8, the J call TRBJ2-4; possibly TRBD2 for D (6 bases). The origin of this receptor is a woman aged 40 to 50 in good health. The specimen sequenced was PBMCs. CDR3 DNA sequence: TGTGCCAGCAGCTTAGGTGGGGACTCCAAAAACATTCAGTACTTC. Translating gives CASSLGGDSKNIQYF.